The clone carrying this TCR beta chain was seen repeatedly, ten times or more. The germline V gene has CDR1 WNHNN and CDR2 SYGVQD (reference sequence). The CDR3 spans 19 residues. The ends lost 2 bases at V and 0 bases at J; junction bases unmatched: 9. Original processing notes: CDR3 differences across clinicopathological groups were used to build a distant-metastasis classifier for papillary thyroid cancer. TCRdb re-called the PCR reads via MiXCR. For this entry, the V and J calls and clone size follow TCRdb and not the study's own pipeline. The table includes some 20,000 clones, 23% detected once. None of the patients had undergone any treatment ahead of thyroid surgery. This entry comes from a study of metastatic and nonmetastatic thyroid tumors. The wider study: Samples came from malignant and benign thyroid patients, and repertoires were compared across blood and tumor or nodule tissue.

This sequence originates from a male donor with papillary thyroid cancer or a benign thyroid nodule (not recorded which). Some clones in this sample may be carry-over from other donors' samples. Material for sequencing was blood. The rearrangement links TRBV10-1 to TRBJ2-3, with 12 bases matching TRBD2. CDR3: CASSEGPWTSGKSTDTQYF. The CDR3 DNA sequence: TGCGCCAGCAGTGAGGGTCCATGGACTAGCGGGAAGAGCACAGATACGCAGTATTTT.